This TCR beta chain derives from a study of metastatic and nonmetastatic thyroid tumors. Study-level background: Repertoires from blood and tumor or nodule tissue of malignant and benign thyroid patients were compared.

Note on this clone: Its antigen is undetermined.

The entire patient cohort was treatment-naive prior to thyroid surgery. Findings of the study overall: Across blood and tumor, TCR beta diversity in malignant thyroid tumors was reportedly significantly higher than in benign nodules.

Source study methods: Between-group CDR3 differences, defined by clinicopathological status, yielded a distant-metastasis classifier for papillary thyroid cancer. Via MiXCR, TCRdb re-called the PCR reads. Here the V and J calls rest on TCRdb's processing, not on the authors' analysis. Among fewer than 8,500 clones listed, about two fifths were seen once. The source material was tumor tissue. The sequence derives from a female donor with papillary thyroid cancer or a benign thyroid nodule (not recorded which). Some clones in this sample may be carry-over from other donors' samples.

CDR3 nucleotide sequence: TGTGCCAGCAGTTTTAGCGCGACGGGCCCAGATACGCAGTATTTT. Translation: CASSFSATGPDTQYF. The chain is built from TRBV27 and TRBJ2-3; possibly TRBD2 for D (5 bases). V was shortened by 3 bases and J by 4 bases, with 14 bases between the two germline ends. Per the germline V gene, CDR1 is MNHEY and CDR2 is SMNVEV (reference sequence). This CDR3 contains 15 residues.